Listed below are T cell receptor beta chains from one sample, sequenced in a study of T cells in tuberculosis. The data were produced by immunoSEQ multiplex PCR, yet TCRdb's version contains in-frame clones alone and is incomplete. Of tens of thousands of clones listed, approximately 90% are singletons. Sequencing input: PBMCs. The receptors were sampled from a donor between 10 and 35 years old with latent tuberculosis or without tuberculosis infection. Each CDR3 is given with its conserved first and last residue. Fields, in order: D gene, V gene, J gene, CDR3 DNA, CDR3 protein. The D gene is left open where the match is weak.

D: .
V: TRBV5-1
J: TRBJ2-3
DNA: TGCGCCAGCAGCTTGGCTCCGCGCGCAGATACGCAGTATTTT
CDR3: CASSLAPRADTQYF

D: TRBD2
V: TRBV5-1
J: TRBJ2-7
DNA: TGCGCCAGCAGCTTTAATAGCGGGGGGGCCATCGAGCAGTACTTC
CDR3: CASSFNSGGAIEQYF

D: .
V: TRBV27
J: TRBJ1-5
DNA: TGTGCCAGCAGTTGGGGAGGGTCAAGCAATCAGCCCCAGCATTTT
CDR3: CASSWGGSSNQPQHF

D: .
V: TRBV6-5
J: TRBJ2-7
DNA: TGTGCCAGCAGGAAGACCGACACTCGGCGATACGAGCAGTACTTC
CDR3: CASRKTDTRRYEQYF

D: TRBD1
V: TRBV29-1
J: TRBJ2-7
DNA: TGCAGCGTTGAAGCAGGGGACAGGGGCTACGAGCAGTACTTC
CDR3: CSVEAGDRGYEQYF

D: TRBD1
V: TRBV6-4
J: TRBJ2-3
DNA: TGTGCCAGCAGTGAATTTGGGACAGGTGTAGACGCGCAGTATTTT
CDR3: CASSEFGTGVDAQYF

D: TRBD1
V: TRBV7-9
J: TRBJ1-2
DNA: TGTGCCAGCAGCTTAAGGCCAGGGGGGTACTATGGCTACACCTTC
CDR3: CASSLRPGGYYGYTF

D: .
V: TRBV4-1
J: TRBJ1-5
DNA: TGCGCCAGCAGCCAAGATGGGGCAGGCCCAAATCAGCCCCAGCATTTT
CDR3: CASSQDGAGPNQPQHF

D: TRBD1
V: TRBV4-1
J: TRBJ1-4
DNA: TGCGCCAGCAGCCATCTACAGGGGGCCAAAGAAAAACTGTTTTTT
CDR3: CASSHLQGAKEKLFF

D: .
V: TRBV4-2
J: TRBJ2-3
DNA: TGTGCCAGCAGCCAAGCAACAGATACGCAGTATTTT
CDR3: CASSQATDTQYF

D: .
V: TRBV5-1
J: TRBJ2-6
DNA: TGCGCCAGCAGCTTGCTCGAGAGCTCTGGGGCCAACGTCCTGACTTTC
CDR3: CASSLLESSGANVLTF

D: .
V: TRBV7-2
J: TRBJ1-6
DNA: TGTGCCAGCAGCCCCCGGGCGGGATATAATTCACCCCTCCACTTT
CDR3: CASSPRAGYNSPLHF

D: TRBD1
V: TRBV27
J: TRBJ2-3
DNA: TGTGCCAGCAGCTCTTCCGGGACAGGCTTAATCGATACGCAGTATTTT
CDR3: CASSSSGTGLIDTQYF

D: .
V: TRBV6-6
J: TRBJ2-7
DNA: TGTGCCAGCAGTTACTCTTCCAGCTCCTACGAGCAGTACTTC
CDR3: CASSYSSSSYEQYF

D: TRBD2
V: TRBV4-1
J: TRBJ2-7
DNA: TGCGCCAGCAGCCAGCCTAGCGGGGGCCCTACCTACGAGCAGTACTTC
CDR3: CASSQPSGGPTYEQYF

D: TRBD1
V: TRBV15
J: TRBJ1-2
DNA: TGTGCCACCAGCGACTACAGGGGGGCTAACTATGGCTACACCTTC
CDR3: CATSDYRGANYGYTF

D: TRBD1
V: TRBV25-1
J: TRBJ2-7
DNA: TGTGCCAGCAGTGAAGCCAGGGGGCATAGGGAAGAGCAGTACTTC
CDR3: CASSEARGHREEQYF

D: .
V: TRBV27
J: TRBJ2-1
DNA: TGTGCCAGCAGTTTGTCGGAGTCCTACAATGAGCAGTTCTTC
CDR3: CASSLSESYNEQFF

D: TRBD1
V: TRBV5-1
J: TRBJ2-2
DNA: TGCGCCAGCAGCCAACAGGGGGCAGGAACCGGGGAGCTGTTTTTT
CDR3: CASSQQGAGTGELFF

D: .
V: TRBV4-1
J: TRBJ1-5
DNA: TGCGCCAGCAGCCCCGGTATTCAACCCCAGCCCCAGCATTTT
CDR3: CASSPGIQPQPQHF

D: .
V: TRBV5-6
J: TRBJ1-2
DNA: TGTGCCAGCAGCTCCAGGGATGGCTACACCTTC
CDR3: CASSSRDGYTF

D: TRBD1
V: TRBV10-2
J: TRBJ2-3
DNA: TGCGCCAGCAGTGAAAAAGGACAGGGTTGGACAGATACGCAGTATTTT
CDR3: CASSEKGQGWTDTQYF

D: TRBD1
V: TRBV4-2
J: TRBJ1-4
DNA: TGTGCCAGCAGCCAACCCGACAGGGACGGCGAAAAACTGTTTTTT
CDR3: CASSQPDRDGEKLFF

D: TRBD2
V: TRBV6-6
J: TRBJ2-1
DNA: TGTGCCAGCAGTTTTTCGAGCGGGGGGGAGGGTGAGCAGTTCTTC
CDR3: CASSFSSGGEGEQFF

D: .
V: TRBV5-1
J: TRBJ2-7
DNA: TGCGCCAGCAGCTTCAATCCCACAGGGAACTACGAGCAGTACTTC
CDR3: CASSFNPTGNYEQYF

D: TRBD1
V: TRBV7-2
J: TRBJ1-3
DNA: TGTGCCAGCACCCCAGGGGGCTCAGGAAACACCATATATTTT
CDR3: CASTPGGSGNTIYF

D: TRBD1
V: TRBV11-2
J: TRBJ1-1
DNA: TGTGCCAGCAGCATGGACAGGGGAGGCACTGAAGCTTTCTTT
CDR3: CASSMDRGGTEAFF

D: TRBD1
V: TRBV5-8
J: TRBJ1-2
DNA: TGTGCCAGCAGCCCTCCGGGACAGGTCGGCTATGGCTACACCTTC
CDR3: CASSPPGQVGYGYTF

D: .
V: TRBV12-5
J: TRBJ1-2
DNA: TGTGCTAGTGGCCTAGGTCTTATCTCTTATGGCTACACCTTC
CDR3: CASGLGLISYGYTF

D: TRBD1
V: TRBV4-1
J: TRBJ2-3
DNA: TGCGCCAGCAGCCTCCGGGACAGACCTTTCACAGATACGCAGTATTTT
CDR3: CASSLRDRPFTDTQYF

D: TRBD1
V: TRBV11-2
J: TRBJ1-2
DNA: TGTGCCAGCAGCTTGAGCGGACAGGGGGCCCGCAGAAATGGCTACACCTTC
CDR3: CASSLSGQGARRNGYTF

D: .
V: TRBV28
J: TRBJ2-4
DNA: TGTGCCAGCAGTATCCAGGGAGGAAACATTCAGTACTTC
CDR3: CASSIQGGNIQYF